These 24 T cell receptor beta chains were all obtained from the same sample, sequenced in a study of control samples from healthy donors and cancer patients (TCRdb year 2020). The library came from the immunoSEQ multiplex PCR assay. TCRdb mirrors the immuneACCESS table, restricted to in-frame sequences. Some clones are absent from its copies; in checked studies, under half trace to an unresolved V gene, and the reason for the others is unknown. For this sample the table gives about 140,000 clones, of which about 90% were detected only once. Approximately 6.8% of the sample is in the top ten clones. Sample: blood. These TCRs come from a man between 18 and 35 years old in good health.

The CDR3 nucleotides are TGTGCCAGCAGCTTATCGGGATTTCTCCCAGATACGCAGTATTTT. This codes for CASSLSGFLPDTQYF. This chain uses TRBV7-9 with TRBJ2-3; D is possibly TRBD2 (5 bases). V was trimmed by 2 bases and J by 4 bases, leaving 13 bases between them. This CDR3 comprises 15 residues. Germline values: CDR1 SEHNR, CDR2 FQNEAQ (reference sequence).

This clone has only one observation. CDR3 in amino acids: CASSVWSGTGANMNTEAFF. In nucleotides, the CDR3 is TGTGCCAGCAGCGTTTGGTCTGGGACAGGGGCCAACATGAACACTGAAGCTTTCTTT. The V gene is TRBV6-2 or TRBV6-3, the J gene TRBJ1-1; 10 nucleotides line up with TRBD1. The CDR3 has 19 amino acids. Per germline, CDR1 MNHEY and CDR2 SVGEGT. V lost 6 bases to trimming and J lost 0 bases; unmatched junction nucleotides: 16.

The chain joins TRBV7-2 to TRBJ2-3, with D maybe TRBD1 (7 bases). The CDR3 sequence is 17 residues long. The germline CDR1 and CDR2 sequences are SGHTA and FQGNSA. V lost 1 base and J 4 bases, leaving 18 bases between the germline ends. The CDR3 loop reads CASSLDPIGRGADTQYF. The CDR3 DNA reads TGTGCCAGCAGCTTAGATCCGATCGGCAGGGGGGCAGATACGCAGTATTTT. The full variable domain, with the rest looked up from reference TRBV7-2 and TRBJ2-3, is GAGVSQSPSNKVTEKGKDVELRCDPISGHTALYWYRQSLGQGLEFLIYFQGNSAPDKSGLPSDRFSAERTGGSVSTLTIQRTQQEDSAVYLCASSLDPIGRGADTQYFGPGTRLTVL.

The rearrangement joins TRBV9 to TRBJ1-6; 7 nucleotides agree with TRBD1. The CDR3 has 14 amino acids. V trimming: 4 bases; J trimming: 9 bases; junction bases outside the gene matches: 7. Germline lookup yields CDR1 SGDLS and CDR2 YYNGEE. CDR3 nucleotide sequence: TGTGCCAGCAGCATAACAGGGGTTCCTTCACCCCTCCACTTT. It codes for CASSITGVPSPLHF.

V gene TRBV2 combines with J gene TRBJ1-2; 9 nucleotides agree with TRBD1. The V gene's germline CDR1 is SNHLY and CDR2 FYNNEI. The CDR3 is 15 amino acids. The V segment lost 1 base and the J segment 5 bases; nucleotides outside the gene matches: 5. This chain's CDR3 is CASSEGQGVWYGYTF. The CDR3 coding sequence is TGTGCCAGCAGTGAAGGACAGGGGGTCTGGTATGGCTACACCTTC.

On this clone: Other DNA sequences in the same sample also yield this CDR3. J is TRBJ1-2 and V is TRBV28; D is ambiguous. Germline V gene data show CDR1 as MDHEN and CDR2 as SYDVKM. Trimming removed 4 bases from V and 0 bases from J, with 3 bases in between. This CDR3 is built from 12 residues. The CDR3: CASSSSNYGYTF. In nucleotides, the CDR3 is TGTGCCAGCAGTTCTTCTAACTATGGCTACACCTTC.

The CDR3 nucleotides read TGTGCCAGCAGCAAGGACAGGGAAGAGACCCAGTACTTC. Its protein product is CASSKDREETQYF. This chain joins TRBV9 and TRBJ2-5; 8 bases are a match to TRBD1. Trimming removed 4 bases from V and 3 bases from J; junction bases left unmatched: 2. Germline V lookup: CDR1 SGDLS, CDR2 YYNGEE. The CDR3 has 13 residues.

This rearrangement joins TRBV4-3 to TRBJ1-1; D uncertain. Germline-derived CDR1 and CDR2 are LGHNA and YSLEER. V lost 1 base and J lost 7, with 10 bases in between. This CDR3 is 13 amino acids long. The CDR3 reads CASSQGQGFEAFF. The CDR3 bases are TGCGCCAGCAGCCAAGGCCAAGGCTTTGAAGCTTTCTTT.

As concerns this clone: The same CDR3 also results from other DNA sequences found in this sample. The genes are TRBV3-1 (or the pseudogene TRBV3-2) and TRBJ2-7; 8 bases are shared with TRBD2. The junction had 2 bases not matched to a gene; V was cut back by 1 base and J by 3 bases. From germline, CDR1 is LGHDT and CDR2 YNNKEL (reference sequence). The CDR3 spans 14 residues. CDR3 sequence: CASSQGAGGYEQYF. The CDR3 DNA is TGTGCCAGCAGCCAAGGGGCGGGAGGCTACGAGCAGTACTTC.

A single count supports this clone. This sequence joins TRBV24-1 and TRBJ2-3, with 11 bases identical to TRBD2. Germline CDR1 KGHDR, CDR2 SFDVKD. The CDR3 totals 17 residues. The V and J ends lost 0 bases and 0 bases, in that order; junction bases with no gene match: 1. In DNA form, the CDR3 reads TGTGCCACCAGTGATTTGCGGACTAGCGGGAGCACAGATACGCAGTATTTT. Protein product: CATSDLRTSGSTDTQYF.

The CDR3 region has the DNA TGTGCCAGCAGCGGGGACCTGGGAGGCTACACCTTC. Translated, it gives CASSGDLGGYTF. This chain links TRBV5-6 with TRBJ1-2; tentative D call: TRBD1 (5 bases). This CDR3 contains 12 residues. V gave up 4 bases and J gave up 8 bases, with 12 bases separating them. The germline V gene has CDR1 SGHDT and CDR2 YYEEEE.

This sequence joins TRBV24-1 and TRBJ2-1; the D is unclear. This CDR3 comprises 14 residues. In germline, CDR1 is KGHDR, CDR2 SFDVKD. V was shortened by 0 bases and J by 12 bases, with 14 bases between the two germline ends. The CDR3 region has the DNA TGTGCCACCAGTGATTTGACCTTACCTGGTGGGCAGTTCTTC. Translation: CATSDLTLPGGQFF.

This chain joins TRBV24-1 and TRBJ1-2; the D gene is possibly TRBD1 (6 bases). This CDR3 contains 13 residues. Trimming pared 4 bases from V and 8 bases from J, leaving 13 bases between. Germline loops: CDR1 KGHDR, CDR2 SFDVKD. CDR3 residues: CATSDLTGSGYTF. The DNA for the CDR3 is TGTGCCACCAGTGACCTGACAGGTTCCGGCTACACCTTC.

The V and J genes are TRBV5-1 and TRBJ2-7; D unresolved. The V end was cut by 0 bases, the J end by 2 bases, with 6 bases between. Germline V lookup: CDR1 SGHRS, CDR2 YFSETQ. The CDR3 is 13 residues long. The CDR3: CASSLEVAYEQYF. CDR3 DNA sequence: TGCGCCAGCAGCTTGGAAGTTGCCTACGAGCAGTACTTC. Supplemented by reference TRBV5-1 and TRBJ2-7, the full variable domain reads KAGVTQTPRYLIKTRGQQVTLSCSPISGHRSVSWYQQTPGQGLQFLFEYFSETQRNKGNFPGRFSGRQFSNSRSEMNVSTLELGDSALYLCASSLEVAYEQYFGPGTRLTVT.

The chain links TRBV15 to TRBJ1-4; 9 positions agree with TRBD1. J was trimmed by 8 bases and V by 5 bases; bases with no gene match: 6. Germline V gives CDR1 LNHNV, CDR2 YYDKDF (reference sequence). The CDR3 loop spans 14 amino acids. CDR3 sequence (DNA): TGTGCCACCAGCGGAGGACAGGGGAGGGAAAAACTGTTTTTT. Translating it yields CATSGGQGREKLFF.

The gene calls are TRBV5-4 and TRBJ2-3, with TRBD1 matching 8 bases. The CDR3 loop spans 16 amino acids. Germline trimming cut 4 bases from V and 4 bases from J; bases unmatched to any gene: 11. CDR1 is SGHNT, CDR2 YYREEE, per germline (reference sequence). The CDR3 nucleotides read TGTGCCAGCAGCATGGGGGACAGGCCAATTCCAGATACGCAGTATTTT. Encoded protein: CASSMGDRPIPDTQYF.

The chain couples TRBV11-1 to TRBJ1-1, with D maybe TRBD1 (6 bases). V lost 8 bases, J lost 4 bases, and 20 bases lay in between. The CDR3 spans 15 residues. Germline CDR1 is SGHAT and CDR2 is FQDESV (reference sequence). DNA of the CDR3: TGTGCCAGCGCGTCCTCAGGGGCAGGGAGCACTGAAGCTTTCTTT. It specifies CASASSGAGSTEAFF.

V usage is TRBV18 and J usage is TRBJ2-5, with 8 positions matching TRBD1. CDR1 and CDR2 (germline): KGHSH, LQKENI. The CDR3 is 15 residues long. The junction had 4 bases not matched to a gene; V was cut back by 2 bases and J by 2 bases. The DNA for the CDR3 is TGTGCCAGCTCACCAAGACAGGGGAAACAAGAGACCCAGTACTTC. Its translation is CASSPRQGKQETQYF.

V usage is TRBV19 and J usage is TRBJ2-2; perhaps TRBD2 as D (5 bases). Trimming took off 2 bases at V and 7 bases at J, with 14 bases between the two ends. Germline CDR1 LNHDA, CDR2 SQIVND (reference sequence). The length of the CDR3 is 15 residues. The CDR3 bases are TGTGCCAGTAGTATACCCAGAAACGGGGTCGGGGAGCTGTTTTTT. It codes for CASSIPRNGVGELFF.

This clone turned up a few times. This rearrangement joins TRBV2 to TRBJ2-7; 14 bases are a match to TRBD2. Unmatched junction bases numbered 8, after V lost 0 bases and J lost 4 bases. Per the germline V gene, CDR1 is SNHLY and CDR2 is FYNNEI. CDR3 length: 18 amino acids. The CDR3 nucleotides are TGTGCCAGCAGTGAAGCGACTGGGACTAGCGGGGGCCGGTACGAGCAGTACTTC. Encoded protein: CASSEATGTSGGRYEQYF.

The CDR3 DNA sequence: TGTGCCAGCAGTTACTCGATATACAGGGCCGTCTACGAGCAGTACTTC. Encoded protein: CASSYSIYRAVYEQYF. This sequence joins TRBV6-2 or TRBV6-3 and TRBJ2-7; tentative D call: TRBD1 (6 bases). The germline CDR1 and CDR2 sequences are MNHEY and SVGEGT. V lost 0 bases and J 3 bases, leaving 15 bases between the germline ends. The CDR3 extends over 16 amino acids.

The V and J genes are TRBV3-1 (or the pseudogene TRBV3-2) and TRBJ1-1; unclear D gene. Trimming took 0 bases from V and 3 from J, leaving 8 bases between them. In germline, CDR1 is LGHDT, CDR2 YNNKEL (reference sequence). The CDR3 spans 14 residues. CDR3 region: CASSQDSVYTEAFF. The CDR3 nucleotides are TGTGCCAGCAGCCAAGACAGTGTATACACTGAAGCTTTCTTT.

This clone was counted once. This chain links TRBV5-1 with TRBJ2-3; 9 positions match TRBD2. Germline lookup yields CDR1 SGHRS and CDR2 YFSETQ. The V and J ends lost 3 bases and 2 bases, in that order; junction bases with no gene match: 4. The length of the CDR3 is 15 residues. CDR3 in DNA: TGCGCCAGCAGCTCGATAGCGGGAGACACAGATACGCAGTATTTT. Amino acids: CASSSIAGDTDTQYF.

The chain combines TRBV10-2 with TRBJ1-2; D gene unclear. Per the germline V gene, CDR1 is WSHSY and CDR2 is SAAADI. V gave up 3 bases and J gave up 4 bases, with 6 bases separating them. The CDR3 is made up of 12 amino acids. CDR3 region: CASSEHTYGYTF. CDR3 DNA: TGCGCCAGCAGTGAACACACCTATGGCTACACCTTC.